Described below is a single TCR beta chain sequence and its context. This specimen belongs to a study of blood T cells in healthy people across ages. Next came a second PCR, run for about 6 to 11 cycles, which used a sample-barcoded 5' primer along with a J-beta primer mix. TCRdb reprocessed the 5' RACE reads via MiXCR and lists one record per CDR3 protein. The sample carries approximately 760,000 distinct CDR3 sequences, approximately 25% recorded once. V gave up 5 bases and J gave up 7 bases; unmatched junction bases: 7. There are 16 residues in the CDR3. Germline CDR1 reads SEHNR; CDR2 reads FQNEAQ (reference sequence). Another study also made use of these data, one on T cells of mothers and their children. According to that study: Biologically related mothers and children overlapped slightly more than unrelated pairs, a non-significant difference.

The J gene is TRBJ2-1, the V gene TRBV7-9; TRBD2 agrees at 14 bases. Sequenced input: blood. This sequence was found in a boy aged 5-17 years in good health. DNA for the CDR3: TGTGCCAGCAGCGTGACGGGACTAGCGGGGGAAAATGAGCAGTTCTTC. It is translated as CASSVTGLAGENEQFF. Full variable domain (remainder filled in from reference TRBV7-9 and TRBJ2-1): DTGVSQNPRHKITKRGQNVTFRCDPISEHNRLYWYRQTLGQGPEFLTYFQNEAQLEKSRLLSDRFSAERPKGSFSTLEIQRTEQGDSAMYLCASSVTGLAGENEQFFGPGTRLTVL.